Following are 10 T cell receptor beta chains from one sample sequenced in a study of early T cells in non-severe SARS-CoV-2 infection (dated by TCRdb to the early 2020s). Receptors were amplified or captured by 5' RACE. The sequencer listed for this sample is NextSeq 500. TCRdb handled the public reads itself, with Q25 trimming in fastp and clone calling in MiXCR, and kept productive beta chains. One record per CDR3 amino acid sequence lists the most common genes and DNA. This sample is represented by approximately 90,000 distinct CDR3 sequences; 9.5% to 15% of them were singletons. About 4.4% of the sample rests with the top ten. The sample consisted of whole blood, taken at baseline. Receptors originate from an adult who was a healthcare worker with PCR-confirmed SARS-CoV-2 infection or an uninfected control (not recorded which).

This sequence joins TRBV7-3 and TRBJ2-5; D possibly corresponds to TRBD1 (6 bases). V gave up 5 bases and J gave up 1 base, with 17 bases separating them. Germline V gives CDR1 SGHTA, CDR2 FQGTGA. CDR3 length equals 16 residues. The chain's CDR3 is CASSTIDRRPQETQYF. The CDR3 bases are TGTGCCAGCAGCACAATAGACAGGAGGCCCCAAGAGACCCAGTACTTC.

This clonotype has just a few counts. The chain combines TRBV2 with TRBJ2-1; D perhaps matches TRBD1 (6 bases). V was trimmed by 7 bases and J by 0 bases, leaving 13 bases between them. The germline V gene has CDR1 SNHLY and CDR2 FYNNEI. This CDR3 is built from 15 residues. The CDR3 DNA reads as TGTGCCAGCACGAAAGGGGGTAGCTCCTACAATGAGCAGTTCTTC. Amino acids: CASTKGGSSYNEQFF.

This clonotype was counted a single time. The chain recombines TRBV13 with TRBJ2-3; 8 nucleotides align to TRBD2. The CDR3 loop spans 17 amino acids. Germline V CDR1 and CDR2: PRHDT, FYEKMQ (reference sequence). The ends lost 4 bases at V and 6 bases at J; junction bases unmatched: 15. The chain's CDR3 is CASSSDQNGGAKDTQYF. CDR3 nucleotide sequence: TGTGCCAGCAGCTCAGATCAGAACGGGGGGGCCAAGGATACGCAGTATTTT. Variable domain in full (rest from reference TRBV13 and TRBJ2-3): AAGVIQSPRHLIKEKRETATLKCYPIPRHDTVYWYQQGPGQDPQFLISFYEKMQSDKGSIPDRFSAQQFSDYHSELNMSSLELGDSALYFCASSSDQNGGAKDTQYFGPGTRLTVL.

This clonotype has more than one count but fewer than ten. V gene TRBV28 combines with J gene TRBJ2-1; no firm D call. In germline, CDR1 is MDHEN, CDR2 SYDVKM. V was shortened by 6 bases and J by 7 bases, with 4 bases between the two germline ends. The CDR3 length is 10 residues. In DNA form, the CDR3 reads TGTGCCAGCAGGGGAAATGAGCAGTTCTTC. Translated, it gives CASRGNEQFF.

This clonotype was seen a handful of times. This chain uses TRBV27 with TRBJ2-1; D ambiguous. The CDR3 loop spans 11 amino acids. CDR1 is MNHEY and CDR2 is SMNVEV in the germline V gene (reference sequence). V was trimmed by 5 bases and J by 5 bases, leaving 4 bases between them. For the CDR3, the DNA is TGTGCCAGCAGTGGAGACAATGAGCAGTTCTTC. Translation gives CASSGDNEQFF.

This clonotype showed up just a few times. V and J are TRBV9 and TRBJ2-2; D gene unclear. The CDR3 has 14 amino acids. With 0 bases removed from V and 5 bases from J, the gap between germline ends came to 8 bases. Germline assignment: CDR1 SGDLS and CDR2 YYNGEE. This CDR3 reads CASSVDWATGELFF. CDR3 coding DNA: TGTGCCAGCAGCGTAGATTGGGCGACCGGGGAGCTGTTTTTT.

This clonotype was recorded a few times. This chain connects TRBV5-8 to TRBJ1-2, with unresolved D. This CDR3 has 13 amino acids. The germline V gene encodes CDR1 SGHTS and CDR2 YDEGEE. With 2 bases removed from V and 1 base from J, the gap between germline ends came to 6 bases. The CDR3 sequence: CASSFNRNYGYTF. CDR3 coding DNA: TGTGCCAGCAGCTTTAACCGTAACTATGGCTACACCTTC.

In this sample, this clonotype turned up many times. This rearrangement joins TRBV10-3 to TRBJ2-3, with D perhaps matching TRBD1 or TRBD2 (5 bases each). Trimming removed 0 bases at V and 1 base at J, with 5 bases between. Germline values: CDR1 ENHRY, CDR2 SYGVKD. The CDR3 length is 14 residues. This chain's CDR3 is CAISESGRTDTQYF. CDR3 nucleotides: TGTGCCATCAGTGAGTCGGGACGCACAGATACGCAGTATTTT.

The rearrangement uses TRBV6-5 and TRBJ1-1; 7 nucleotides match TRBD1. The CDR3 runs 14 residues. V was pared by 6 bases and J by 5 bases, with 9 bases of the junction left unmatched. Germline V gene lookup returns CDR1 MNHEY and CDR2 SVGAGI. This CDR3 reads CASSSPGQRTEAFF. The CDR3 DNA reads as TGTGCCAGCAGCTCTCCGGGACAGAGGACTGAAGCTTTCTTT.

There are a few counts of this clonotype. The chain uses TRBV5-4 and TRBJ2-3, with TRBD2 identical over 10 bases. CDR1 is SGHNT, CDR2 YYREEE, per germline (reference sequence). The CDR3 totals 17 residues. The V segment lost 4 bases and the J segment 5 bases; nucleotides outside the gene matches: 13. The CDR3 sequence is CASSPSQRTSGRDTQYF. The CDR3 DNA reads TGTGCCAGCAGCCCTTCCCAAAGGACTAGCGGTAGAGATACGCAGTATTTT.